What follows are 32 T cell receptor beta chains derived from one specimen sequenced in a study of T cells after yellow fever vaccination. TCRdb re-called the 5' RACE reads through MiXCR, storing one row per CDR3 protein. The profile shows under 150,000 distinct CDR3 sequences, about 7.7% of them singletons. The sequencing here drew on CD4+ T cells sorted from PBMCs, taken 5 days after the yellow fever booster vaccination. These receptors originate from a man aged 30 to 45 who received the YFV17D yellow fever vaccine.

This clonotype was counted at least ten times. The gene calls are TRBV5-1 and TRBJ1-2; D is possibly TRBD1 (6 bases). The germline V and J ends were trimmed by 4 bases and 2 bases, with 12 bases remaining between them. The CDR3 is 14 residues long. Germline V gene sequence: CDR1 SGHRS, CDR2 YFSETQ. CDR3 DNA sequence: TGCGCCAGCAGCCTCGGGGGCGGGAACTATGGCTACACCTTC. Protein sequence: CASSLGGGNYGYTF.

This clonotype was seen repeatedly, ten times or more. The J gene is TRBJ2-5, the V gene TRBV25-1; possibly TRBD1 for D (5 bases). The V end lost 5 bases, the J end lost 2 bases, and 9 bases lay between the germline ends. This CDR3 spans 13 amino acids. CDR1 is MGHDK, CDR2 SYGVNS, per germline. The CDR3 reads CASSRQTQETQYF. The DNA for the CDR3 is TGTGCCAGCAGTAGACAGACGCAAGAGACCCAGTACTTC.

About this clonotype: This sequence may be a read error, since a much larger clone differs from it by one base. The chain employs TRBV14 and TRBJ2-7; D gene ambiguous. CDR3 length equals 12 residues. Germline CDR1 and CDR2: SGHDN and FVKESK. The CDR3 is CACSQANYEQYF. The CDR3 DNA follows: TGTGCCTGCAGCCAAGCCAACTACGAGCAGTACTTC.

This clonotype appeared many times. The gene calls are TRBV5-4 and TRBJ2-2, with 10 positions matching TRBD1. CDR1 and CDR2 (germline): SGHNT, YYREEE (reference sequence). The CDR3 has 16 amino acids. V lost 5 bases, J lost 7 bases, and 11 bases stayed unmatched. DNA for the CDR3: TGTGCCAGCAGTTTACCGGGACAGGGGTCCGTCGGGGAGCTGTTTTTT. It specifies CASSLPGQGSVGELFF. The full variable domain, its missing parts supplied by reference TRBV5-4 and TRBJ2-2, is ETGVTQSPTHLIKTRGQQVTLRCSSQSGHNTVSWYQQALGQGPQFIFQYYREEENGRGNFPPRFSGLQFPNYSSELNVNALELDDSALYLCASSLPGQGSVGELFFGEGSRLTVL.

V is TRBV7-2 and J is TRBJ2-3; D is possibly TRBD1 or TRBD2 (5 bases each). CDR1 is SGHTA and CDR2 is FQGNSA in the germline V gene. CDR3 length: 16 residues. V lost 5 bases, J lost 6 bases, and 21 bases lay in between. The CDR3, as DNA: TGTGCCAGCAGCCATCCAGGGAGAGGGAGAGGGGATACGCAGTATTTT. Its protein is CASSHPGRGRGDTQYF.

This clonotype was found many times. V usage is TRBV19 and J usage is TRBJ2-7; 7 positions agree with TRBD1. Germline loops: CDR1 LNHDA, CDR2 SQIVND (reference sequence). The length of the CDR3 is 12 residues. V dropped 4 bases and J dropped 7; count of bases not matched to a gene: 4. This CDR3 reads CASSNRDSEQYF. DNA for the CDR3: TGTGCCAGTAGTAACCGGGACAGTGAGCAGTACTTC.

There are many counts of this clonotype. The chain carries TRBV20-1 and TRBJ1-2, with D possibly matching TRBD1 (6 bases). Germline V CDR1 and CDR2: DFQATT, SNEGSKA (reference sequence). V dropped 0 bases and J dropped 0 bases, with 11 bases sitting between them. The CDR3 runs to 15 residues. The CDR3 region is CSARDAGASNYGYTF. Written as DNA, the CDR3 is TGCAGTGCTAGAGATGCAGGGGCGTCTAACTATGGCTACACCTTC.

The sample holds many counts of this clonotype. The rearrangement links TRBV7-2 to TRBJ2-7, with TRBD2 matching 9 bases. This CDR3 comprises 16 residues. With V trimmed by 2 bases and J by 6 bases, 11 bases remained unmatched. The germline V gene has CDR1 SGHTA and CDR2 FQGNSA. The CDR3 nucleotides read TGTGCCAGCAGCTTAAGGGGTAGCGGGAGCCCCATCGAGCAGTACTTC. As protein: CASSLRGSGSPIEQYF.

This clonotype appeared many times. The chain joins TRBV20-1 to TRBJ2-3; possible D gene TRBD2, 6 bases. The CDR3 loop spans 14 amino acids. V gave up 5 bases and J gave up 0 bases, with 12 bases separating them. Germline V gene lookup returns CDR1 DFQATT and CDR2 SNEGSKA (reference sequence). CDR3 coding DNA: TGCAGTGCTCCTCGAAGCGGGAGCACAGATACGCAGTATTTT. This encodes CSAPRSGSTDTQYF.

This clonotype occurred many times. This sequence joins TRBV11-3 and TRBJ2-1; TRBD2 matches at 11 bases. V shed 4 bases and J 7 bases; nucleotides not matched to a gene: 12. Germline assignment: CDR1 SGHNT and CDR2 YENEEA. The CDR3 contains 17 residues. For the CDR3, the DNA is TGTGCCAGCAGCTCACTCTATAGCGGGAGGGGATTGAATGAGCAGTTCTTC. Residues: CASSSLYSGRGLNEQFF.

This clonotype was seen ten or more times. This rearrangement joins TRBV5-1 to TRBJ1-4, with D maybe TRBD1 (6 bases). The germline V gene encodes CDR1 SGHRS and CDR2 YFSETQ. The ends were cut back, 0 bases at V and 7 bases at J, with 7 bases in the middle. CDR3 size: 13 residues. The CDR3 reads CASSLATGEKLFF. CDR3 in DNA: TGCGCCAGCAGCTTGGCGACAGGTGAAAAACTGTTTTTT.

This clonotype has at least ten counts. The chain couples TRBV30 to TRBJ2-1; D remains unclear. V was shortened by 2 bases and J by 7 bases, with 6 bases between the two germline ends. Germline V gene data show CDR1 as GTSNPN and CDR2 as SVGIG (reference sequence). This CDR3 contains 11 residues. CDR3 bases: TGTGCCTGGAGTTATTCGAATGAGCAGTTCTTC. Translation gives CAWSYSNEQFF.

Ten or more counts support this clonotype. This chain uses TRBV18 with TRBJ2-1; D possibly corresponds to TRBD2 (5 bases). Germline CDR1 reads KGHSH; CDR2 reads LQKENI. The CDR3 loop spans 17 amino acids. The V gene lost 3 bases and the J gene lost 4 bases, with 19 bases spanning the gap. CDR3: CASSPDRAYSGYNEQFF. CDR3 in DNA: TGTGCCAGCTCACCGGATAGAGCTTACTCGGGATACAATGAGCAGTTCTTC.

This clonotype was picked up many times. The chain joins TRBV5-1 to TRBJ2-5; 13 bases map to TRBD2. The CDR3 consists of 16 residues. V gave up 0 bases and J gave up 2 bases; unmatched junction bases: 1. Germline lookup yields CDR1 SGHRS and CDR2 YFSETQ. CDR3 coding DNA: TGCGCCAGCAGCTTGGGGGGACTAGCGGGACAAGAGACCCAGTACTTC. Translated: CASSLGGLAGQETQYF.

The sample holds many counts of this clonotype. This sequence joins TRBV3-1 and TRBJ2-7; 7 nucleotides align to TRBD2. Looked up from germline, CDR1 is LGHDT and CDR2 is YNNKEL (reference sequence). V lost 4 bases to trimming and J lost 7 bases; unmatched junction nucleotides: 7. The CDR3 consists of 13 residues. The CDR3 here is CASSPGGSWEQYF. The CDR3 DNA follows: TGTGCCAGCAGCCCCGGGGGGTCATGGGAGCAGTACTTC.

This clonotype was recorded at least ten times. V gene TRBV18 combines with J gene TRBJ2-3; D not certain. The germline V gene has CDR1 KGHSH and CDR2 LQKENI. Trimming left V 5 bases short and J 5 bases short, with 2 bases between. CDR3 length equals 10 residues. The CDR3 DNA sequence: TGTGCCAGCTCAAAAGATACGCAGTATTTT. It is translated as CASSKDTQYF.

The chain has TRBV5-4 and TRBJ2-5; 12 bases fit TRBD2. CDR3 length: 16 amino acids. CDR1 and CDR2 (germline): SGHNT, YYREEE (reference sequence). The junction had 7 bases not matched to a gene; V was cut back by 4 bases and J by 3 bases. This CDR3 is CASSTNLAGGEETQYF. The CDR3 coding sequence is TGTGCCAGCAGCACAAACCTAGCGGGAGGGGAAGAGACCCAGTACTTC.

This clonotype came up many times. CDR3 sequence: CSASSGRLYEQYF. Here the CDR3 DNA reads TGCAGTGCTAGTAGCGGGAGGCTCTACGAGCAGTACTTC. V is TRBV20-1 and J is TRBJ2-7; 10 nucleotides align to TRBD2. This CDR3 has 13 residues. The ends lost 3 bases at V and 3 bases at J; junction bases unmatched: 2. Germline assignment: CDR1 DFQATT and CDR2 SNEGSKA (reference sequence).

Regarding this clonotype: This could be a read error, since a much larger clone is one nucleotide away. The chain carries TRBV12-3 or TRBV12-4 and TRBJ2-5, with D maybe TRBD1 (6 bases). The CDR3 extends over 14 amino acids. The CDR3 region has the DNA TGTACCAGCAGTAAGGACAGTTACCAAGAGACCCAGTACTTC. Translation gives CTSSKDSYQETQYF.

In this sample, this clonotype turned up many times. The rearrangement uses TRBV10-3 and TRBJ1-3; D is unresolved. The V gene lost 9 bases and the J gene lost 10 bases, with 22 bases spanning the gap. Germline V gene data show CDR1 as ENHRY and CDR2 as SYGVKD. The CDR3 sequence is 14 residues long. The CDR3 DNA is TGTGCCATTACGGACCGACTCGAGAGTGGGACCATATATTTT. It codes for CAITDRLESGTIYF.

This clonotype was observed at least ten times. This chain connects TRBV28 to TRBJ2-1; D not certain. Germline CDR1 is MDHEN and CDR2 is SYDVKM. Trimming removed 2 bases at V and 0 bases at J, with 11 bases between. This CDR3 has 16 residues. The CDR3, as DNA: TGTGCCAGCAGTTTAAATGAACGTTTCTCCTACAATGAGCAGTTCTTC. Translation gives CASSLNERFSYNEQFF. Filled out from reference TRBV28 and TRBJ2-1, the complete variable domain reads DVKVTQSSRYLVKRTGEKVFLECVQDMDHENMFWYRQDPGLGLRLIYFSYDVKMKEKGDIPEGYSVSREKKERFSLILESASTNQTSMYLCASSLNERFSYNEQFFGPGTRLTVL.

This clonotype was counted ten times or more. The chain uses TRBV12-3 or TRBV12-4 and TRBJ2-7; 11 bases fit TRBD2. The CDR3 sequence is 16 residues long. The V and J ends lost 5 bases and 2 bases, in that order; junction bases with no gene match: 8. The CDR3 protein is CASSLSLAGAPYEQYF. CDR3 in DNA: TGTGCCAGCAGTCTATCACTAGCGGGAGCTCCCTACGAGCAGTACTTC.

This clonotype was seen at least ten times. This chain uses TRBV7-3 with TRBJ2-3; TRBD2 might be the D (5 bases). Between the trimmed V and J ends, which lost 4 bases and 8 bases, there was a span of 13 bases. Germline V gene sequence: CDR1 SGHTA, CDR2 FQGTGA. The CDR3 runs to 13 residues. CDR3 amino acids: CASSSLLEGTQYF. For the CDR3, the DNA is TGTGCCAGCAGCTCTTTACTAGAGGGTACGCAGTATTTT.

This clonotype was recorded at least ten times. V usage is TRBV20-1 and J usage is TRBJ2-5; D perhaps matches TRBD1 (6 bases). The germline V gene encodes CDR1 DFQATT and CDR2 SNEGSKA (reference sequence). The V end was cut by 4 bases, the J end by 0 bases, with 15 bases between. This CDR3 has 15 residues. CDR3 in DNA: TGCAGTGCTAAAACCGCGACAGGACACCAAGAGACCCAGTACTTC. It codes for CSAKTATGHQETQYF.

CDR3 DNA sequence: TGCGCCAGCAGCCAACTGACTACTAGCACAGATACGCAGTATTTT. This encodes CASSQLTTSTDTQYF. The rearrangement uses TRBV4-1 and TRBJ2-3, with a possible D match to TRBD2 (5 bases). CDR1 and CDR2 (germline): MGHRA, YSYEKL. The CDR3 consists of 15 residues. Trimming left V 2 bases short and J 0 bases short, with 9 bases between.

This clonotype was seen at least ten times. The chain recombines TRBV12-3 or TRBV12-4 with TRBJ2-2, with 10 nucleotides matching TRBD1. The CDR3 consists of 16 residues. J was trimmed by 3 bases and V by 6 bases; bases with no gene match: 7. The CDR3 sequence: CASSPVGQGYTGELFF. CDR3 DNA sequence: TGTGCCAGCAGCCCCGTGGGACAGGGGTACACCGGGGAGCTGTTTTTT.

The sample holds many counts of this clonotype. This CDR3 reads CASSRFSSGSIYEQYF. The CDR3, as DNA: TGTGCCAGCAGCCGTTTCTCTAGCGGGAGCATCTACGAGCAGTACTTC. The J gene is TRBJ2-7, the V gene TRBV9, with 10 positions matching TRBD2. This CDR3 has 16 residues. The V and J ends lost 4 bases and 3 bases, in that order; junction bases with no gene match: 10. Germline-derived CDR1 and CDR2 are SGDLS and YYNGEE.

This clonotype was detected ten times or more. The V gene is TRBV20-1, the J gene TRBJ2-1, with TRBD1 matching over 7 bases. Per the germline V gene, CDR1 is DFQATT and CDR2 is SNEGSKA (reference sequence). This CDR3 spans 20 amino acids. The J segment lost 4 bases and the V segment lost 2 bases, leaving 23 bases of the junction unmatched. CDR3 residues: CSARPLGGQTMFSSYNEQFF. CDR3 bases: TGCAGTGCTAGACCGCTTGGGGGACAGACGATGTTCTCCTCATACAATGAGCAGTTCTTC.

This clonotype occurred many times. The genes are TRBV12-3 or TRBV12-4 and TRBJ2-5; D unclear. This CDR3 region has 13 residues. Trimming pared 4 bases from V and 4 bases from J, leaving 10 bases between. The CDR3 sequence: CASSSQQLETQYF. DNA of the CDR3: TGTGCCAGCAGTTCCCAACAATTAGAGACCCAGTACTTC.

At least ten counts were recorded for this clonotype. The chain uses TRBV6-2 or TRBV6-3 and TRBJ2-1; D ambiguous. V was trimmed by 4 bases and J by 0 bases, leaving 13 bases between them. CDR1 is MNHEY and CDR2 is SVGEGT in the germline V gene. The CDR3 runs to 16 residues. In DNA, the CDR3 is TGTGCCAGCAGTTCCCCTACGGTTAGCTCCTACAATGAGCAGTTCTTC. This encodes CASSSPTVSSYNEQFF.

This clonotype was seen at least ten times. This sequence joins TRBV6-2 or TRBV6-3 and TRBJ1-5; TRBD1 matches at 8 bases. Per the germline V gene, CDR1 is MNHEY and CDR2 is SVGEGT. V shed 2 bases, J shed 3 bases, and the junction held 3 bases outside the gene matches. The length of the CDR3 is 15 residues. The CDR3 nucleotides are TGTGCCAGCAGTTACCGGACAGGGATCAATCAGCCCCAGCATTTT. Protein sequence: CASSYRTGINQPQHF.

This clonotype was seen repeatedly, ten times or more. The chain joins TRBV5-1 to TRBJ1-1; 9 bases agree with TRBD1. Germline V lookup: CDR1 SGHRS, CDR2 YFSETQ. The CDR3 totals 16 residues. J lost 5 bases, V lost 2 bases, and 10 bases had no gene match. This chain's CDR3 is CASSLQGATSGTEAFF. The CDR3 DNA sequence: TGCGCCAGCAGCTTACAGGGGGCCACTTCGGGGACTGAAGCTTTCTTT.